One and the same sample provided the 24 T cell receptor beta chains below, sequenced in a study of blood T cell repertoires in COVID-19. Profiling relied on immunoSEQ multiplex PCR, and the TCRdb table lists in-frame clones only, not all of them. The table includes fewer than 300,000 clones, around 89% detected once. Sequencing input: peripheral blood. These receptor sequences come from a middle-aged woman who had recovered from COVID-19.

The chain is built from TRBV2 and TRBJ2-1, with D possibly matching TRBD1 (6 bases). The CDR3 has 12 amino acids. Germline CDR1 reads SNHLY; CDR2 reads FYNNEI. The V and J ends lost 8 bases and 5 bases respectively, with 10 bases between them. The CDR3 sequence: CASVQGDNEQFF. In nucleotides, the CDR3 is TGTGCCAGCGTACAGGGTGACAATGAGCAGTTCTTC.

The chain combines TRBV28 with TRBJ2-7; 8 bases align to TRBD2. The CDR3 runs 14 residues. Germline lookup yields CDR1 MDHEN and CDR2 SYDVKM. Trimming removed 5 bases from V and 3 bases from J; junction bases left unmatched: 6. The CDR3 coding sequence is TGTGCCAGCAGTCCAGGGACTAGGAACTACGAGCAGTACGTC. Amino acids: CASSPGTRNYEQYV.

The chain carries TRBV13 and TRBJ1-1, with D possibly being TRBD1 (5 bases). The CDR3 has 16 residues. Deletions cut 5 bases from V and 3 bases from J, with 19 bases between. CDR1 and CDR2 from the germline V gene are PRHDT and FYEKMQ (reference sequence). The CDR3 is CASSPGGRRADTEAFF. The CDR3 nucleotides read TGTGCCAGCAGCCCGGGGGGGAGGAGGGCGGACACTGAAGCTTTCTTT.

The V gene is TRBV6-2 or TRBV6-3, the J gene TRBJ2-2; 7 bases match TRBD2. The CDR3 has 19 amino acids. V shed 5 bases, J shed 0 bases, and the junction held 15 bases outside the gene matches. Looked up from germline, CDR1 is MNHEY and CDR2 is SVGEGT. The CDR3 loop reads CASSKQPLTGTTNTGELFF. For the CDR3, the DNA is TGTGCCAGCAGTAAACAACCCCTTACCGGGACTACGAACACCGGGGAGCTGTTTTTT.

This CDR3 reads CASSVVAGGGNEQFF. CDR3 nucleotide sequence: TGTGCCAGCAGCGTAGTTGCGGGAGGGGGTAATGAGCAGTTCTTC. This chain links TRBV9 with TRBJ2-1; the match to TRBD2 covers 9 bases. The CDR3 extends over 15 amino acids. Per the germline V gene, CDR1 is SGDLS and CDR2 is YYNGEE. V was clipped by 0 bases and J by 7 bases; unmatched bases: 5.

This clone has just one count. The CDR3 region has the DNA TGTGCCAGCAGTTTAGGACACGGCGAGCAGTACTTC. This codes for CASSLGHGEQYF. The chain combines TRBV12-3 or TRBV12-4 with TRBJ2-7; D is uncertain. V was shortened by 1 base and J by 6 bases, with 7 bases between the two germline ends. The CDR3 sequence is 12 residues long.

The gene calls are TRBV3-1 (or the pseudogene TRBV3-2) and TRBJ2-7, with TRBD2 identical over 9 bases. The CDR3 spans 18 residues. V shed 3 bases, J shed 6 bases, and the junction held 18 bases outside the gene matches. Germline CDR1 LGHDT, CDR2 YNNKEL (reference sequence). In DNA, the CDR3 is TGTGCCAGCAGCCACGCCTCCCAGCGGGAGGCCTCCCCTCGCGAGCAGTACGTC. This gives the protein CASSHASQREASPREQYV.

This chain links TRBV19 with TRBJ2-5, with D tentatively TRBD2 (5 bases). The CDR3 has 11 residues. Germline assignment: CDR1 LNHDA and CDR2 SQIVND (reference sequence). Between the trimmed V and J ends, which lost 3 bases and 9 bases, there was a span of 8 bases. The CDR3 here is CASSIPGAQYF. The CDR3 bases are TGTGCCAGTAGTATCCCCGGGGCCCAGTACTTC.

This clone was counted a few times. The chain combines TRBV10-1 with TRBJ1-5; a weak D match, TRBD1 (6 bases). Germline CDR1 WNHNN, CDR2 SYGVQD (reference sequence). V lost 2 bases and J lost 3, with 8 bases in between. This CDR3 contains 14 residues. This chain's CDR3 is CASSEAGVNQPQHF. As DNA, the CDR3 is TGCGCCAGCAGTGAGGCAGGGGTCAATCAGCCCCAGCATTTT.

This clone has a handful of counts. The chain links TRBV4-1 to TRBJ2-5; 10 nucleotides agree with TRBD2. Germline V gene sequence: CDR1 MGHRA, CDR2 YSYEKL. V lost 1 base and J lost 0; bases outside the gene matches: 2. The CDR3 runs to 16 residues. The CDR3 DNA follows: TGCGCCAGCAGCCAAGTTAGCGGGAGGAACCAAGAGACCCAGTACTTC. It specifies CASSQVSGRNQETQYF.

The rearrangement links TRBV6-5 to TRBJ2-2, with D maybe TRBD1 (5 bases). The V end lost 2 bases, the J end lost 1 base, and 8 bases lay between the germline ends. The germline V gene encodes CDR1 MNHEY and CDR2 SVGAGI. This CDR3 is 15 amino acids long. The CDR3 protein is CASSYGARNTGELFF. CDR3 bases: TGTGCCAGCAGTTACGGGGCTCGGAACACCGGGGAGCTGTTTTTT.

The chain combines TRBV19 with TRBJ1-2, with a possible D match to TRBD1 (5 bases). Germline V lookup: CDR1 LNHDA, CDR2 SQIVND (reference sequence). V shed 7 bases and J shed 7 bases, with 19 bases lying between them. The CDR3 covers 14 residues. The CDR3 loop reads CASTPTFWGGGYTF. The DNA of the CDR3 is TGTGCCAGTACTCCAACTTTTTGGGGGGGTGGCTACACCTTC.

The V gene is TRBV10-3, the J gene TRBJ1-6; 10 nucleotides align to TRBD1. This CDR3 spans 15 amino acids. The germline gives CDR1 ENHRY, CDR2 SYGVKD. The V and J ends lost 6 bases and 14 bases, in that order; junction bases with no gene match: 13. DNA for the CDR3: TGTGCCATCAGCGGGACAGGGGCGGGTCGTTCGGCCCTCCACTTT. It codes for CAISGTGAGRSALHF.

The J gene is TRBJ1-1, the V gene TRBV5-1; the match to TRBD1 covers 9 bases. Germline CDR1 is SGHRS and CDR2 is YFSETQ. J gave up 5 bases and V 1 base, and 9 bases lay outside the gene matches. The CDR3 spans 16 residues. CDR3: CASSLNPGTGRTEAFF. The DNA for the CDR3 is TGCGCCAGCAGCTTGAATCCCGGGACAGGGAGGACTGAAGCTTTCTTT.

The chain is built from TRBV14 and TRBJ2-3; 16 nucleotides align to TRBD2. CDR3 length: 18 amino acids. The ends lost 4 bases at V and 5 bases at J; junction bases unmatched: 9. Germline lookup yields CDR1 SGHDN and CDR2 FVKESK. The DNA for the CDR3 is TGTGCCAGCAGCCTCCAGGGACTAGCGGGAGGGCCGGGAGATACGCAGTATTTT. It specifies CASSLQGLAGGPGDTQYF.

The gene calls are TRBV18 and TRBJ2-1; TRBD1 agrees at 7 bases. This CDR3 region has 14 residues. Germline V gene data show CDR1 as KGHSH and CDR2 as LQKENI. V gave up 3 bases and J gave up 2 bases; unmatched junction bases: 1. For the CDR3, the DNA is TGTGCCAGCTCACCGGGACAGCCCTACAATGAGCAGTTCTTC. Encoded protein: CASSPGQPYNEQFF.

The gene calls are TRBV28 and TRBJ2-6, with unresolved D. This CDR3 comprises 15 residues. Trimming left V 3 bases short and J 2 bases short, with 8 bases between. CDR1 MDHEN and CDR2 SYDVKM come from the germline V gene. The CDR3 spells CASSFGGTGANVLTF. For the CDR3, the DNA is TGTGCCAGCAGTTTTGGTGGCACTGGGGCCAACGTCCTGACTTTC.

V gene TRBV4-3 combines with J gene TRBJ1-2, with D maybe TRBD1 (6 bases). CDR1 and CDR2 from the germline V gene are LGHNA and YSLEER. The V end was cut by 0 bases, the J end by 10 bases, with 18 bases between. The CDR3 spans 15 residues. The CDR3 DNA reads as TGCGCCAGCAGCCAAGATCGTTGGGGGCGCGGGTTCTACACCTTC. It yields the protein CASSQDRWGRGFYTF.

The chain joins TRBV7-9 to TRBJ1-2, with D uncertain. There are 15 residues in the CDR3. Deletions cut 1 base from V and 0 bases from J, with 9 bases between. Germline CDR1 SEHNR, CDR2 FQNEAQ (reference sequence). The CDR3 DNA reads TGTGCCAGCAGCTTAGGCCTGGCAGCTAACTATGGCTACACCTTC. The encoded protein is CASSLGLAANYGYTF.

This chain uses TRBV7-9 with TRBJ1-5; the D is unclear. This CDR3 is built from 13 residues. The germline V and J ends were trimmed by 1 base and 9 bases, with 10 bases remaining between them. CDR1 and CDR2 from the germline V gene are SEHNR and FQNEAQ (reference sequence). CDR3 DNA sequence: TGTGCCAGCAGCTTAGTGGGCGCCGGGCCCCAGCATTTT. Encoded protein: CASSLVGAGPQHF.

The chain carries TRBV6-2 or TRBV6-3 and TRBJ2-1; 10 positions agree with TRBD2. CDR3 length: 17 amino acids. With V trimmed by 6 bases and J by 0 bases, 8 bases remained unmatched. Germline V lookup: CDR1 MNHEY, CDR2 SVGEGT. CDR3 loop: CASSIPLAGVSYNEQFF. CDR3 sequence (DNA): TGTGCCAGCAGCATCCCCCTAGCGGGGGTCTCCTACAATGAGCAGTTCTTC.

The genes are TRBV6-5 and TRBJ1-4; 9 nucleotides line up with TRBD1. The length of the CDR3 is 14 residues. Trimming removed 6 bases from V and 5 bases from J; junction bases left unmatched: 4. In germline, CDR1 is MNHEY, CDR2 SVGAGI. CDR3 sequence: CASSPGTGNEKLFF. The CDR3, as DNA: TGTGCCAGCAGCCCCGGGACAGGGAATGAAAAACTGTTTTTT.

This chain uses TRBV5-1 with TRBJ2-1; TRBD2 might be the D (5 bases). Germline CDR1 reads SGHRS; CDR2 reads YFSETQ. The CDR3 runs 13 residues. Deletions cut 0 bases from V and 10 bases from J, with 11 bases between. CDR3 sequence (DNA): TGCGCCAGCAGCTTGGTTCCAGCGGAGGAGCAGTTCTTC. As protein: CASSLVPAEEQFF.

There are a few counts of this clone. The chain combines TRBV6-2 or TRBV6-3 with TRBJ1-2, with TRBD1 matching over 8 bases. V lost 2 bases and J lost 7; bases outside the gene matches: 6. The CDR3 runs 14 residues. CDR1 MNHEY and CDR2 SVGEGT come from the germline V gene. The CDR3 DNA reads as TGTGCCAGCAGTTACCCCCAGGGGGCAAGTGGCTACACCTTC. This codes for CASSYPQGASGYTF.